These T cell receptor beta chains were read from a single sample in a study of shared clonotypes between healthy human individuals. Sequencing used immunoSEQ multiplex PCR; TCRdb keeps in-frame clones, though not all of them. The data contain about 1.5 million clones, 95% to 99% of them seen just once; the ten biggest clones take up roughly 0.45%. The sample was naive CD4+ T cells sorted from blood. The receptors shown here come from a man aged 30 to 39 in good health. Each CDR3 is given with its conserved first and last residue. Fields, in order: clone size, D gene, V gene, J gene, CDR3 protein, CDR3 DNA. A D gene is named only where the DNA matches it firmly. The size of a clone is reported for some rows only, either as once, few or many, or as a class for expanded clones.

NA	NA	TRBV6-1	TRBJ1-2	CASSVGPRSYGYTF	TGTGCCAGCAGTGTAGGACCAAGGAGCTATGGCTACACCTTC
once	NA	TRBV7-3	TRBJ2-1	CASSSIVTGGEQFF	TGTGCCAGCAGCTCAATCGTCACGGGTGGGGAGCAGTTCTTC
NA	NA	TRBV27	TRBJ2-2	CASSFVGGELFF	TGTGCCAGCAGTTTCGTGGGCGGGGAGCTGTTTTTT
NA	TRBD2	TRBV9	TRBJ2-1	CASSPGLAGSVGEQFF	TGTGCCAGCAGCCCTGGGCTAGCGGGATCTGTAGGTGAGCAGTTCTTC
once	TRBD2	TRBV30	TRBJ2-3	CAWSVRGLAATDTQYF	TGTGCCTGGAGTGTAAGAGGACTAGCGGCCACAGATACGCAGTATTTT
NA	TRBD2	TRBV10-3	TRBJ2-1	CAIRKLRSGRGDEQFF	TGTGCCATCAGAAAACTTCGTAGCGGGAGGGGGGATGAGCAGTTCTTC
NA	NA	TRBV19	TRBJ1-1	CASSIDTLTEAFF	TGTGCCAGTAGTATTGACACACTCACTGAAGCTTTCTTT
NA	NA	TRBV19	TRBJ2-1	CASSIQVTYNEQFF	TGTGCCAGTAGTATACAAGTTACCTACAATGAGCAGTTCTTC
NA	NA	TRBV5-1	TRBJ2-3	CASSSRDFSDTQYF	TGCGCCAGCAGCTCCCGGGACTTTTCAGATACGCAGTATTTT
NA	NA	TRBV10-3	TRBJ2-1	CAISVARKSSYNEQFF	TGTGCCATCAGTGTGGCCAGGAAGAGCTCCTACAATGAGCAGTTCTTC
NA	TRBD2	TRBV28	TRBJ2-2	CASRGGRRTGELFF	TGTGCCAGCAGGGGCGGGAGAAGGACCGGGGAGCTGTTTTTT
NA	NA	TRBV2	TRBJ1-2	CASSEGGDYGYTF	TGTGCCAGCAGTGAAGGGGGGGACTATGGCTACACCTTC
NA	NA	TRBV5-1	TRBJ1-5	CASSLDGSSNQPQHF	TGCGCCAGCAGCTTGGATGGATCGAGCAATCAGCCCCAGCATTTT
NA	NA	TRBV5-4	TRBJ2-7	CASSLAGSYEQYF	TGTGCCAGCAGCTTGGCCGGCTCCTACGAGCAGTACTTC
once	NA	TRBV15	TRBJ2-7	CATSRDQAYEQYF	TGTGCCACCAGCAGAGACCAGGCCTACGAGCAGTACTTC
NA	NA	TRBV6-5	TRBJ2-7	CASRGSYEQYF	TGTGCCAGCAGGGGCTCCTACGAGCAGTACTTC
NA	NA	TRBV19	TRBJ2-7	CASQDTDSYEQYF	TGTGCCAGTCAGGACACCGACTCCTACGAGCAGTACTTC
NA	NA	TRBV13	TRBJ2-7	CASSTQAWGEQYF	TGTGCCAGCAGCACCCAAGCCTGGGGCGAGCAGTACTTC
NA	TRBD2	TRBV5-5	TRBJ2-3	CASSLGDGTRVSDTQYF	TGTGCCAGCAGCCTTGGGGACGGGACTAGAGTCTCAGATACGCAGTATTTT
NA	NA	TRBV5-6	TRBJ2-2	CASSLYTGELFF	TGTGCCAGCAGCCTTTACACCGGGGAGCTGTTTTTT
once	NA	TRBV7-3	TRBJ1-2	CASSLKANYGYTF	TGTGCCAGCAGCTTAAAAGCAAACTATGGCTACACCTTC
NA	TRBD2	TRBV28	TRBJ2-5	CASNQPGLAGGMKQETQYF	TGTGCCAGCAATCAACCGGGGCTAGCGGGAGGGATGAAGCAAGAGACCCAGTACTTC
NA	NA	TRBV28	TRBJ2-7	CASSSGPSYEQYF	TGTGCCAGCAGTTCGGGACCATCGTACGAGCAGTACTTC
NA	NA	TRBV5-6	TRBJ1-3	CASSLEGLDTIYF	TGTGCCAGCAGCTTAGAAGGGCTCGACACCATATATTTT
NA	NA	TRBV7-9	TRBJ2-1	CASSIRELHNEQFF	TGTGCCAGCAGTATACGGGAGCTACACAATGAGCAGTTCTTC
NA	TRBD1	TRBV2	TRBJ2-1	CASSEEGAIRFF	TGTGCCAGCAGTGAAGAGGGGGCTATACGGTTCTTC
NA	NA	TRBV5-1	TRBJ2-1	CASSKDPEGIEQFF	TGCGCCAGCAGCAAGGACCCGGAGGGCATTGAGCAGTTCTTC
NA	NA	TRBV6-6	TRBJ1-5	CASSNPQGDNQPQHF	TGTGCCAGCAGTAACCCGCAGGGAGACAATCAGCCCCAGCATTTT
NA	NA	TRBV29-1	TRBJ2-2	CSVEDFAGELFF	TGCAGCGTTGAAGATTTTGCCGGGGAGCTGTTTTTT